The clone carrying this TCR beta chain appeared many times. Fresh peripheral blood, more than 9 ml, yielded the PBMCs. RNA transcripts gave rise to amplified TCR beta CDR3 regions. Researchers ran a first-round RT-PCR on the TCR CDR3 using the HTBI primer set. TCRdb reanalysed the multiplex PCR reads using MiXCR and keeps one entry per CDR3 protein. Of more than 350,000 distinct CDR3 sequences listed, 13% to 15% are singletons. Germline-derived CDR1 and CDR2 are MGHDK and SYGVNS. Trimming removed 4 bases from V and 1 base from J, with 5 bases in between. The CDR3 extends over 13 amino acids. These data originate in a study of T cells in Graves' hyperthyroidism and ophthalmopathy.

Sequenced sample: blood. V usage is TRBV25-1 and J usage is TRBJ1-5; D uncertain. The sequence was obtained from a woman in her thirties with Graves' ophthalmopathy. The CDR3 DNA sequence: TGTGCCAGCAGTGCCGGCAGCAATCAGCCCCAGCATTTT. Its translation is CASSAGSNQPQHF.